The 26 T cell receptor beta chains reported below all come from one sample, sequenced in a study of early T cells in non-severe SARS-CoV-2 infection. TCRdb recomputed calls from the 5' RACE reads with MiXCR, one row per CDR3 protein. The sample includes around 58,000 distinct CDR3 sequences, around 7.7% of them seen just once. The sample here was whole blood, taken at baseline. Source of these receptors: an adult who was a healthcare worker with PCR-confirmed SARS-CoV-2 infection or an uninfected control (not recorded which).

The genes are TRBV2 and TRBJ1-5; D might be TRBD1 (6 bases). V shed 7 bases and J shed 1 base, with 17 bases lying between them. Germline-derived CDR1 and CDR2 are SNHLY and FYNNEI. CDR3 length: 16 amino acids. This CDR3 is CASNWAGGGSNQPQHF. The CDR3 DNA sequence: TGTGCCAGCAATTGGGCGGGGGGCGGAAGCAATCAGCCCCAGCATTTT.

This clonotype has more than one count but fewer than ten. CDR3 region: CASSKDGPGTGGSLHTEAFF. The CDR3 DNA is TGTGCCAGCAGCAAAGACGGACCCGGGACAGGAGGGAGTCTTCACACTGAAGCTTTCTTT. The chain employs TRBV21-1 and TRBJ1-1; the table's D call, TRBD1, was not checked against the DNA. TRBV21-1 is deemed a pseudogene. The CDR3 contains 20 residues.

This chain links TRBV3-1 with TRBJ2-7, with 7 nucleotides matching TRBD1. V shed 4 bases and J 6 bases; nucleotides not matched to a gene: 3. This CDR3 region has 12 residues. CDR1 is LGHDT and CDR2 is YNNKEL in the germline V gene (reference sequence). The CDR3 loop is CASSPGTAEQYF. DNA of the CDR3: TGTGCCAGCAGCCCTGGGACAGCCGAGCAGTACTTC.

This clonotype occurred a few times. V is TRBV7-9 and J is TRBJ1-5; D is unclear. Germline V CDR1 and CDR2: SEHNR, FQNEAQ (reference sequence). V was pared by 0 bases and J by 7 bases, with 4 bases between. The CDR3 sequence is 12 residues long. In DNA, the CDR3 is TGTGCCAGCAGCTTAGCATTCCAGCCCCAGCATTTT. It translates to CASSLAFQPQHF.

The chain combines TRBV7-8 with TRBJ2-3; TRBD2 agrees at 11 bases. The V gene's germline CDR1 is SGHVS and CDR2 FQNEAQ. This CDR3 is 15 amino acids long. V was pared by 8 bases and J by 5 bases, with 9 bases of the junction left unmatched. Here the CDR3 reads CASGTSGSSGDTQYF. The CDR3, as DNA: TGTGCCAGCGGCACTAGCGGGAGTTCGGGAGATACGCAGTATTTT.

The rearrangement links TRBV4-1 to TRBJ2-7; D unclear. The germline gives CDR1 MGHRA, CDR2 YSYEKL. The V gene lost 5 bases and the J gene lost 5 bases, with 10 bases spanning the gap. The CDR3 sequence is 12 residues long. The CDR3 loop is CASSTTADEQYF. CDR3 DNA: TGCGCCAGCAGCACCACGGCCGACGAGCAGTACTTC.

The chain links TRBV27 to TRBJ2-3; D may match TRBD1 or TRBD2 (6 bases each). Trimming took off 3 bases at V and 2 bases at J, with 15 bases between the two ends. Germline-derived CDR1 and CDR2 are MNHEY and SMNVEV (reference sequence). This CDR3 has 16 amino acids. Written as DNA, the CDR3 is TGTGCCAGCAGTTTGAGGGGGGCCCCGACCACAGATACGCAGTATTTT. The encoded protein is CASSLRGAPTTDTQYF.

On this clonotype: A single base separates this from a much larger clone, so it may be a read error. The chain recombines TRBV7-8 with TRBJ2-2; tentative D call: TRBD2 (5 bases). Germline V gene lookup returns CDR1 SGHVS and CDR2 FQNEAQ. The CDR3 has 13 amino acids. The CDR3 region is CTTRRGRSGELFF. The CDR3 nucleotides are TGTACCACTCGTAGAGGGAGATCCGGGGAGCTGTTTTTT. Full variable domain (missing parts from reference TRBV7-8 and TRBJ2-2): GAGVSQSPRYKVAKRGQDVALRCDPISGHVSLFWYQQALGQGPEFLTYFQNEAQLDKSGLPSDRFFAERPEGSVSTLKIQRTQQEDSAVYLCTTRRGRSGELFFGEGSRLTVL.

The rearrangement links TRBV6-5 to TRBJ2-7; no firm D call. The CDR3 is 13 residues long. Deletions cut 3 bases from V and 5 bases from J, with 11 bases between. Germline V gene sequence: CDR1 MNHEY, CDR2 SVGAGI. Here the CDR3 reads CASSYRDLDEQYF. For the CDR3, the DNA is TGTGCCAGCAGTTATAGAGATTTGGACGAGCAGTACTTC.

This chain connects TRBV6-5 to TRBJ2-6; 8 nucleotides match TRBD1. Germline V gene sequence: CDR1 MNHEY, CDR2 SVGAGI. The V gene end was trimmed by 2 bases and the J gene end by 2 bases; junction bases not matched to a gene: 5. The CDR3 has 17 residues. The CDR3 sequence is CASSYPTGATGANVLTF. For the CDR3, the DNA is TGTGCCAGCAGTTACCCGACAGGGGCTACTGGGGCCAACGTCCTGACTTTC.

V is TRBV27 and J is TRBJ2-5; TRBD2 matches 7 bases. Germline lookup yields CDR1 MNHEY and CDR2 SMNVEV (reference sequence). The CDR3 is 13 residues long. Trimming cost V 9 bases and J 5 bases; bases outside gene matches: 9. CDR3 residues: CASGGLGGETQYF. The CDR3 region has the DNA TGTGCCAGTGGAGGACTAGGTGGCGAGACCCAGTACTTC.

The chain links TRBV27 to TRBJ2-1; 9 positions match TRBD2. J was trimmed by 9 bases and V by 5 bases; bases with no gene match: 14. Germline lookup yields CDR1 MNHEY and CDR2 SMNVEV (reference sequence). This CDR3 contains 16 residues. The CDR3 DNA reads TGTGCCAGCAGTCGGGGTGGTAGCGGGGGCACACTTGAGCAGTTCTTC. Its protein product is CASSRGGSGGTLEQFF.

Comments on this clonotype: This likely comes from a read error, as the CDR3 has no conserved phenylalanine or tryptophan at its end. V is TRBV19 and J is TRBJ1-2; D is perhaps TRBD1 (6 bases). The ends were cut back, 3 bases at V and 0 bases at J, with 11 bases in the middle. The CDR3 length is 15 residues. The V gene's germline CDR1 is LNHDA and CDR2 SQIVND (reference sequence). CDR3 in amino acids: CASSMRQATNYGYTS. In DNA, the CDR3 is TGTGCCAGTAGTATGCGACAGGCAACTAACTATGGCTACACCTCC.

Notes on this clonotype: One end of the junction fails to match germline, which may point to a read error. The chain has TRBV10-2 and TRBJ2-2; D is ambiguous. Germline V CDR1 and CDR2: WSHSY, SAAADI. The CDR3 sequence is 13 residues long. As DNA, the CDR3 is TGCGCCAGCAGTCAGTCGAGTACCGGGGAGCTGTTTTTT. Protein: CASSQSSTGELFF.

The J gene is TRBJ2-7, the V gene TRBV6-6; 8 bases align to TRBD1. V shed 7 bases, J shed 6 bases, and the junction held 11 bases outside the gene matches. This CDR3 has 14 amino acids. Germline CDR1 reads MNHNY; CDR2 reads SVGAGI (reference sequence). CDR3 region: CASNPGTGHGEQYF. The CDR3 DNA reads as TGTGCCAGCAACCCCGGGACAGGACACGGCGAGCAGTACTTC.

In this sample, this clonotype turned up many times. The chain's CDR3 is CASSSGRASYEQYF. CDR3 DNA sequence: TGCGCCAGCTCAAGCGGGAGGGCCTCCTACGAGCAGTACTTC. This chain joins TRBV5-1 and TRBJ2-7; TRBD2 aligns across 10 bases. Germline trimming cut 7 bases from V and 0 bases from J; bases unmatched to any gene: 4. The CDR3 extends over 14 amino acids. Germline CDR1 is SGHRS and CDR2 is YFSETQ.

This clonotype has more than one count but fewer than ten. This chain connects TRBV7-2 to TRBJ2-7, with 13 positions matching TRBD2. Germline V gene lookup returns CDR1 SGHTA and CDR2 FQGNSA. J was trimmed by 4 bases and V by 5 bases; bases with no gene match: 8. The CDR3 is 16 residues long. This CDR3 is CASSIRTSGSTYEQYF. The CDR3, as DNA: TGTGCCAGCAGCATTCGGACTAGCGGGAGTACTTACGAGCAGTACTTC.

There are a few counts of this clonotype. This chain connects TRBV6-5 to TRBJ2-1; D not certain. CDR1 and CDR2 from the germline V gene are MNHEY and SVGAGI. The V end was cut by 10 bases, the J end by 8 bases, with 21 bases between. CDR3 length equals 14 residues. In nucleotides, the CDR3 is TGTGCCACCCAATTTGCTACCACCCGTCATGAGCAGTTCTTC. Translated, it gives CATQFATTRHEQFF.

This chain uses TRBV20-1 with TRBJ2-1, with 9 nucleotides matching TRBD2. The CDR3 covers 16 residues. CDR1 and CDR2 from the germline V gene are DFQATT and SNEGSKA (reference sequence). V lost 6 bases and J lost 4; bases outside the gene matches: 13. CDR3 nucleotide sequence: TGCAGTGCCACCTCCTGGCGGGAGGGCCTTTACAATGAGCAGTTCTTC. It encodes CSATSWREGLYNEQFF.

This clonotype occurred a few times. This chain uses TRBV28 with TRBJ2-7; 8 bases are a match to TRBD1. This CDR3 region has 14 residues. The V gene end was trimmed by 6 bases and the J gene end by 5 bases; junction bases not matched to a gene: 9. Germline V gene data show CDR1 as MDHEN and CDR2 as SYDVKM. CDR3 residues: CASSWDRTPHEQYF. In DNA, the CDR3 is TGTGCCAGCAGCTGGGACAGGACCCCCCACGAGCAGTACTTC.

This clonotype was counted only a few times. The V call is TRBV30, the J call TRBJ1-1; D perhaps matches TRBD1 (5 bases). CDR3 length: 13 residues. Germline values: CDR1 GTSNPN, CDR2 SVGIG (reference sequence). Deletions cut 3 bases from V and 0 bases from J, with 8 bases between. CDR3 sequence reads: CAWRQEMNTEAFF. The CDR3 region has the DNA TGTGCCTGGAGACAGGAAATGAACACTGAAGCTTTCTTT.

The J gene is TRBJ2-3, the V gene TRBV11-2; either TRBD1 or TRBD2 may fit D (5 bases each). The germline V gene encodes CDR1 SGHAT and CDR2 FQNNGV. CDR3 length: 14 amino acids. Trimming removed 1 base at V and 4 bases at J, with 9 bases between. DNA for the CDR3: TGTGCCAGCAGCTTAGTCGGGACCCCAGATACGCAGTATTTT. Its translation: CASSLVGTPDTQYF.

V and J are TRBV10-3 and TRBJ2-7; TRBD1 might be the D (6 bases). Per germline, CDR1 ENHRY and CDR2 SYGVKD. This CDR3 comprises 15 residues. Trimming took 6 bases from V and 7 from J, leaving 22 bases between them. Here the CDR3 reads CAIRMATGKTYEQYF. The DNA of the CDR3 is TGTGCCATCAGGATGGCGACAGGAAAGACTTATGAGCAGTACTTC.

In its sample, this clonotype was seen many times. V usage is TRBV5-1 and J usage is TRBJ1-1, with D unresolved. The CDR3 consists of 13 residues. The germline V gene has CDR1 SGHRS and CDR2 YFSETQ. V dropped 1 base and J dropped 6 bases, with 10 bases sitting between them. The CDR3 region has the DNA TGCGCCAGCAGCTTGACGGGGATCTCTGAAGCTTTCTTT. Protein product: CASSLTGISEAFF.

This clonotype was seen more than once but under ten times. Here the CDR3 DNA reads TGTGCCAGCAGAGAAAAGAGCGGGAGGTCATACGAGCAGTACTTC. This encodes CASREKSGRSYEQYF. The V and J genes are TRBV28 and TRBJ2-7, with 9 positions matching TRBD2. The CDR3 is 15 residues long. Trimming removed 6 bases from V and 4 bases from J; junction bases left unmatched: 10. The germline CDR1 and CDR2 sequences are MDHEN and SYDVKM.

This clonotype was detected ten times or more. The gene calls are TRBV7-2 and TRBJ2-1; 9 bases map to TRBD2. The CDR3 runs 17 residues. Germline lookup yields CDR1 SGHTA and CDR2 FQGNSA. V was pared by 2 bases and J by 1 base, with 6 bases of the junction left unmatched. In DNA form, the CDR3 reads TGTGCCAGCAGCTTACCGAGTAGCGGGAGTTCCTACAATGAGCAGTTCTTC. As protein: CASSLPSSGSSYNEQFF.